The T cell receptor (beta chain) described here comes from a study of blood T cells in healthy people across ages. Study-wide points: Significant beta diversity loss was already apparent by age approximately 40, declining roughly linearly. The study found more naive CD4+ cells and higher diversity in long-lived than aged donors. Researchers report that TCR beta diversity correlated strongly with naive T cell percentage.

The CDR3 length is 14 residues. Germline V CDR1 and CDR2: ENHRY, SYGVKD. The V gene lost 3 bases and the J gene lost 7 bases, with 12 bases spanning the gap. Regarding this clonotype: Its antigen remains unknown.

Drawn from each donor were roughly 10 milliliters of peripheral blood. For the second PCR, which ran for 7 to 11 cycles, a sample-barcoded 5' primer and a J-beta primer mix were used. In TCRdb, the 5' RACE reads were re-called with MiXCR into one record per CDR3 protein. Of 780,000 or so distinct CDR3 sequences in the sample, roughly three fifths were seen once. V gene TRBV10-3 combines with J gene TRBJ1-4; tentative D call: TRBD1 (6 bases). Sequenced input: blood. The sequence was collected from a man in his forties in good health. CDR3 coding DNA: TGTGCCATCAGTGACCTGACAGGCGGTGAAAAACTGTTTTTT. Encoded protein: CAISDLTGGEKLFF.